This T cell receptor beta chain comes out of a study of cytomegalovirus exposure and HLA in healthy donors. This clone ranks as medium-sized. Its specificity is unknown. Regarding the study as a whole: A classifier reportedly called cytomegalovirus status with high sensitivity and specificity.

PCR employed 60 Vbeta and 13 Jbeta primers. Assay: immunoSEQ multiplex PCR; the TCRdb copy retains only in-frame clones and omits some. The repertoire holds some 160,000 clones, with 60% to 85% as singletons. Nominal health characterized the donors when sampled, though unrecorded immune exposures were likely. Per the germline V gene, CDR1 is SQVTM and CDR2 is ANQGSEA. J gave up 4 bases and V 4 bases, and 7 bases lay outside the gene matches. The CDR3 length is 13 residues. The chain combines TRBV29-1 with TRBJ2-7; TRBD2 aligns across 7 bases. The specimen was PBMCs. The receptor was derived from a woman in her 40s in good health and CMV-seronegative. The CDR3 DNA reads as TGCAGCGTTGGGGGGGGAGAGGGGTACGAGCAGTACTTC. It codes for CSVGGGEGYEQYF.